The clone carrying this TCR beta chain was recorded a few times. Its matching antigen is unknown. CD45RO/CCR7/CD25/CD127/CD95/CD27 separated CD4+ naive, central memory, regulatory and stem cell-like memory cells by sorting. The germline V gene has CDR1 SNHLY and CDR2 FYNNEI. This CDR3 has 12 amino acids. Trimming left V 7 bases short and J 2 bases short, with 8 bases between. These data belong to a study of beta chain features in type 1 diabetes. Reverse transcribing all isolated RNA meant expressed TCRB transcripts were sequenced. Measured with immunoSEQ multiplex PCR; TCRdb has only the in-frame clones, and not every one. The data show hundreds of thousands of clones, with 9.6% seen just once and under 0.045% held by the top ten. General study points: Type 1 diabetes patients showed fewer insertions and more deletions at VDJ junctions. For patients, the naive, central memory and Treg TCRB repertoires appeared more alike than for healthy donors.

The clonotype originates from a woman in her late teens or twenties in good health. The sequenced sample was naive CD4+ T cells from blood. V gene TRBV2 combines with J gene TRBJ1-1; tentative D call: TRBD1 (6 bases). CDR3 sequence (DNA): TGTGCCAGCAACAGGGTTAACACTGAAGCTTTCTTT. Translating gives CASNRVNTEAFF.